Presented here are 26 T cell receptor beta chains from one specimen sequenced in a study of cytomegalovirus exposure and HLA in healthy donors (dated by TCRdb to 2015 to 2018). Preparation of the library involved the immunoSEQ multiplex PCR assay. TCRdb provides this immuneACCESS table in a form limited to in-frame rearrangements. Some clones are lacking; in checked studies, under half of them reflect an unresolved V gene, and why the rest are absent is not known. Within this sample are some 140,000 clones, with roughly 89% of them counted one time only. The ten largest clones capture 9% of the sample. Sequencing was performed on PBMCs. The source of these receptors is a woman aged 18-35 years in good health and CMV-seropositive.

The V and J genes are TRBV5-1 and TRBJ2-7, with D perhaps TRBD1 (5 bases). The ends were cut back, 1 base at V and 2 bases at J, with 7 bases in the middle. This CDR3 is built from 13 residues. Germline CDR1 and CDR2: SGHRS and YFSETQ. The CDR3 here is CASSLKGPYEQYF. The CDR3 DNA sequence: TGCGCCAGCAGCTTGAAGGGGCCCTACGAGCAGTACTTC.

V is TRBV5-5 and J is TRBJ2-7; D is possibly TRBD1 (8 bases). The ends were cut back, 4 bases at V and 5 bases at J, with 19 bases in the middle. The CDR3 contains 15 residues. In germline, CDR1 is SGHKS, CDR2 YYEKEE (reference sequence). The CDR3 coding sequence is TGTGCCAGCAGCCTACGGACAGGGAGGGAAAACGAGCAGTACTTC. It is translated as CASSLRTGRENEQYF. The whole variable domain, filled in from reference TRBV5-5 and TRBJ2-7, reads DAGVTQSPTHLIKTRGQQVTLRCSPISGHKSVSWYQQVLGQGPQFIFQYYEKEERGRGNFPDRFSARQFPNYSSELNVNALLLGDSALYLCASSLRTGRENEQYFGPGTRLTVT.

This rearrangement joins TRBV7-2 to TRBJ1-2; no clear D gene. This CDR3 region has 14 residues. V lost 5 bases, J lost 1 base, and 11 bases lay in between. Germline V gene lookup returns CDR1 SGHTA and CDR2 FQGNSA. The CDR3 DNA reads as TGTGCCAGCAGCCCGCTTGGCTTTAACTATGGCTACACCTTC. Protein product: CASSPLGFNYGYTF.

The chain couples TRBV4-1 to TRBJ2-1; D is perhaps TRBD2 (7 bases). The V end lost 4 bases, the J end lost 1 base, and 23 bases lay between the germline ends. Germline V gene sequence: CDR1 MGHRA, CDR2 YSYEKL. This CDR3 contains 19 residues. The chain's CDR3 is CASSLVTREGGVSYNEQFF. The CDR3 DNA sequence: TGCGCCAGCAGCCTAGTTACTAGGGAGGGGGGGGTTTCCTACAATGAGCAGTTCTTC.

The chain employs TRBV28 and TRBJ2-3, with 9 positions matching TRBD2. The CDR3 spans 16 residues. Germline V gene lookup returns CDR1 MDHEN and CDR2 SYDVKM. The V and J ends lost 5 bases and 8 bases, in that order; junction bases with no gene match: 14. DNA for the CDR3: TGTGCCAGCAGTACCCCAGGCGGGGGGGCCGACGTTACGCAGTATTTT. This codes for CASSTPGGGADVTQYF.

This clone was picked up one time. The chain carries TRBV27 and TRBJ1-1; D remains unclear. Trimming pared 0 bases from V and 1 base from J, leaving 9 bases between. Germline V CDR1 and CDR2: MNHEY, SMNVEV (reference sequence). The CDR3 length is 15 residues. Here the CDR3 reads CASSLSSMANTEAFF. CDR3 coding DNA: TGTGCCAGCAGTTTATCCTCGATGGCGAACACTGAAGCTTTCTTT.

This clone was seen just once. The chain combines TRBV7-6 with TRBJ2-3, with 12 positions matching TRBD2. The ends lost 4 bases at V and 5 bases at J; junction bases unmatched: 1. The CDR3 runs to 14 residues. In germline, CDR1 is SGHVS, CDR2 FNYEAQ. The CDR3 bases are TGTGCCAGCAGCTCGACTAGCGGGGGAGATACGCAGTATTTT. Encoded protein: CASSSTSGGDTQYF.

The J gene is TRBJ2-1, the V gene TRBV5-1; 10 positions match TRBD2. J gave up 5 bases and V 5 bases, and 4 bases lay outside the gene matches. The CDR3 spans 14 residues. CDR1 SGHRS and CDR2 YFSETQ come from the germline V gene. The CDR3 DNA sequence: TGCGCCAGCAGTAGCGGGGGGACAAACAATGAGCAGTTCTTC. This codes for CASSSGGTNNEQFF.

This clone has only one observation. The J gene is TRBJ2-3, the V gene TRBV14; 7 bases line up with TRBD1. Germline-derived CDR1 and CDR2 are SGHDN and FVKESK. The V and J ends lost 1 base and 0 bases, in that order; junction bases with no gene match: 7. The CDR3 totals 17 residues. CDR3 protein: CASSQGDRATSTDTQYF. The CDR3 nucleotides are TGTGCCAGCAGCCAAGGCGACAGGGCCACTAGCACAGATACGCAGTATTTT. Using reference TRBV14 and TRBJ2-3 for the parts outside the CDR3, the full variable domain is EAGVTQFPSHSVIEKGQTVTLRCDPISGHDNLYWYRRVMGKEIKFLLHFVKESKQDESGMPNNRFLAERTGGTYSTLKVQPAELEDSGVYFCASSQGDRATSTDTQYFGPGTRLTVL.

This rearrangement joins TRBV19 to TRBJ1-1; the D gene is possibly TRBD1 (5 bases). This CDR3 is built from 11 residues. V lost 5 bases to trimming and J lost 11 bases, with 12 bases between them. The V gene's germline CDR1 is LNHDA and CDR2 SQIVND (reference sequence). The CDR3 DNA sequence: TGTGCCAGTAGTGAGGACATGAGGGCTTTCTTT. This sequence encodes CASSEDMRAFF.

The chain couples TRBV10-3 to TRBJ1-2; D is possibly TRBD1 (5 bases). Deletions cut 11 bases from V and 4 bases from J, with 20 bases between. The CDR3 is 14 amino acids. Germline V CDR1 and CDR2: ENHRY, SYGVKD. The CDR3 DNA is TGTGCCTCGATCAAGGACACCACATCCTATGGCTACACCTTC. It codes for CASIKDTTSYGYTF.

The chain uses TRBV7-9 and TRBJ1-6, with 9 bases fitting TRBD1. Germline CDR1 reads SEHNR; CDR2 reads FQNEAQ (reference sequence). The CDR3 spans 14 residues. V lost 3 bases and J lost 12; bases outside the gene matches: 6. The DNA for the CDR3 is TGTGCCAGCAGCTTGGACAGGGGCTATATACCCCTCCACTTT. Translating gives CASSLDRGYIPLHF.

This chain joins TRBV5-5 and TRBJ1-2, with D perhaps TRBD1 (5 bases). CDR3 length: 14 amino acids. V was trimmed by 3 bases and J by 6 bases, leaving 15 bases between them. The germline gives CDR1 SGHKS, CDR2 YYEKEE (reference sequence). DNA of the CDR3: TGTGCCAGCAGCTCGGGACTTCTCTCCCATGGCTACACCTTC. This translates into CASSSGLLSHGYTF.

This clone was counted once. The rearrangement uses TRBV5-4 and TRBJ2-1, with 8 nucleotides matching TRBD2. This CDR3 is built from 18 residues. CDR1 SGHNT and CDR2 YYREEE come from the germline V gene (reference sequence). The V gene end was trimmed by 4 bases and the J gene end by 1 base; junction bases not matched to a gene: 13. The CDR3 spells CASSQPGGGFGSYNEQFF. Written as DNA, the CDR3 is TGTGCCAGCAGCCAACCAGGCGGGGGGTTTGGGTCCTACAATGAGCAGTTCTTC.

The chain joins TRBV5-1 to TRBJ2-3; 7 nucleotides line up with TRBD1. The CDR3 loop spans 15 amino acids. Trimming at V came to 5 bases and at J to 1 base, leaving 7 bases not matched to a gene. CDR1 is SGHRS, CDR2 YFSETQ, per germline. DNA of the CDR3: TGCGCCAGCAGGTCAACAGGGGCGCGCACAGATACGCAGTATTTT. As protein: CASRSTGARTDTQYF. Combining the CDR3 with reference TRBV5-1 and TRBJ2-3 gives the whole variable domain KAGVTQTPRYLIKTRGQQVTLSCSPISGHRSVSWYQQTPGQGLQFLFEYFSETQRNKGNFPGRFSGRQFSNSRSEMNVSTLELGDSALYLCASRSTGARTDTQYFGPGTRLTVL.

This chain's CDR3 is CASSLSAGVRYEQYF. CDR3 bases: TGTGCCAGCAGCTTATCCGCGGGGGTGCGCTACGAGCAGTACTTC. This chain uses TRBV7-6 with TRBJ2-7, with 7 bases that match TRBD2. The germline V gene encodes CDR1 SGHVS and CDR2 FNYEAQ. J gave up 3 bases and V 2 bases, and 7 bases lay outside the gene matches. The CDR3 has 15 residues.

This clone was observed a single time. The chain combines TRBV5-1 with TRBJ2-7; a weak D match, TRBD1 (5 bases). This CDR3 is 11 amino acids long. Trimming stripped 0 bases from V and 7 bases from J, with 5 bases between. Germline V CDR1 and CDR2: SGHRS, YFSETQ. CDR3: CASSLEGEQYF. The CDR3 DNA follows: TGCGCCAGCAGCTTGGAGGGGGAGCAGTACTTC.

V gene TRBV19 combines with J gene TRBJ1-2; possible D gene TRBD1, 5 bases. The germline V gene has CDR1 LNHDA and CDR2 SQIVND (reference sequence). V shed 5 bases and J shed 5 bases, with 15 bases lying between them. This CDR3 comprises 14 residues. The CDR3 nucleotides read TGTGCCAGTAGTTCCCCGCCCAGGGCTTATGGCTACACCTTC. Amino acids: CASSSPPRAYGYTF.

J is TRBJ2-3 and V is TRBV5-1; 11 bases match TRBD2. After removal of 6 bases from V and 1 base from J, the junction contained 1 base not matched to a gene. Germline V gives CDR1 SGHRS, CDR2 YFSETQ. CDR3 length: 14 residues. For the CDR3, the DNA is TGCGCCAGCATACTAGCGGGAGGCACAGATACGCAGTATTTT. Its translation is CASILAGGTDTQYF.

The gene calls are TRBV5-8 and TRBJ1-5; 7 bases align to TRBD1. Germline lookup yields CDR1 SGHTS and CDR2 YDEGEE. V dropped 4 bases and J dropped 0; count of bases not matched to a gene: 7. CDR3 length equals 16 residues. CDR3 DNA sequence: TGTGCCAGCAGCATAACAGGGGCGTATAGCAATCAGCCCCAGCATTTT. This gives the protein CASSITGAYSNQPQHF.

This chain links TRBV5-1 with TRBJ2-7, with TRBD1 identical over 7 bases. Germline loops: CDR1 SGHRS, CDR2 YFSETQ. The CDR3 contains 13 residues. V shed 5 bases, J shed 3 bases, and the junction held 5 bases outside the gene matches. As DNA, the CDR3 is TGCGCCAGCAGACAGGGGCGGAACTACGAGCAGTACTTC. Translating gives CASRQGRNYEQYF.

This chain uses TRBV6-5 with TRBJ2-5; the match to TRBD2 covers 8 bases. The CDR3 covers 14 residues. In germline, CDR1 is MNHEY, CDR2 SVGAGI. Losses at the gene ends were 5 bases for V and 4 bases for J; bases not matched to a gene: 6. DNA of the CDR3: TGTGCCAGCAGTAGGGGGACTAGTCGAGAGACCCAGTACTTC. Protein sequence: CASSRGTSRETQYF.

This clone was counted only a few times. The J gene is TRBJ1-6, the V gene TRBV5-4; a possible D gene is TRBD1 (5 bases). Germline CDR1 is SGHNT and CDR2 is YYREEE (reference sequence). This CDR3 is built from 14 residues. The V end was cut by 5 bases, the J end by 4 bases, with 10 bases between. The CDR3 DNA sequence: TGTGCCAGCAGGTCAGGGCTGTATAATTCACCCCTCCACTTT. It codes for CASRSGLYNSPLHF.

In its sample, this clone was seen once. The chain links TRBV15 to TRBJ2-2; D is uncertain. The germline V gene has CDR1 LNHNV and CDR2 YYDKDF (reference sequence). The V end was cut by 8 bases, the J end by 5 bases, with 12 bases between. The CDR3 contains 13 residues. Here the CDR3 reads CATALRVTGELFF. In DNA form, the CDR3 reads TGTGCCACCGCCTTGAGAGTGACCGGGGAGCTGTTTTTT.

J is TRBJ2-5 and V is TRBV19, with 8 bases identical to TRBD2. Per the germline V gene, CDR1 is LNHDA and CDR2 is SQIVND (reference sequence). V lost 7 bases to trimming and J lost 4 bases; unmatched junction nucleotides: 11. This CDR3 spans 15 amino acids. CDR3 DNA sequence: TGTGCCAGTAACCCCGGGGGGCGGGGGGCAGAGACCCAGTACTTC. It encodes CASNPGGRGAETQYF.

The rearrangement joins TRBV28 to TRBJ2-7; 8 positions match TRBD2. V was pared by 6 bases and J by 0 bases, with 10 bases of the junction left unmatched. This CDR3 contains 16 residues. From germline, CDR1 is MDHEN and CDR2 SYDVKM. The CDR3 DNA sequence: TGTGCCAGCAGCCGCACTAGCGGCCTTACCTCCTACGAGCAGTACTTC. Translated, it gives CASSRTSGLTSYEQYF.